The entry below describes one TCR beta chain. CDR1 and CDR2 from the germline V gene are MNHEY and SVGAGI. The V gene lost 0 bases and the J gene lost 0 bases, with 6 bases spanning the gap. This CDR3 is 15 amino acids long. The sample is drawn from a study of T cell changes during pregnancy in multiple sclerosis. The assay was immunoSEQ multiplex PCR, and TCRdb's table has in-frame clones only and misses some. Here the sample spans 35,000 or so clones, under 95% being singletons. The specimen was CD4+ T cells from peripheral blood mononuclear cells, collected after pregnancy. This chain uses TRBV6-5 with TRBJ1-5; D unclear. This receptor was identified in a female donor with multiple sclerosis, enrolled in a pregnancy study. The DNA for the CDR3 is TGTGCCAGCAGTTACTCGTACAGTAGCAATCAGCCCCAGCATTTT. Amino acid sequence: CASSYSYSSNQPQHF.